This TCR beta chain was sequenced during a study of molecular identifiers for immune sequencing clone quantification. The study's findings and limits: Whereas naive cells kept under 1% of molecules in clones above 20 RNA copies, such clones held over 97% in effectors.

Naive CD8 library inputs spanned roughly 17,000 to 1,100,000 sorted cells and 10%, 30% or 50% RNA. Sorting captured naive CD8 T cells as CD8+CD4-CCR7+CD45RA+. TCRdb reprocessed the PCR reads via MiXCR and lists one record per CDR3 protein. Of about 630,000 distinct CDR3 sequences listed, approximately 24% were seen once; the top ten hold 0.78%. This clonotype was picked up many times. Its target is not known. The CDR3 sequence is 14 residues long. Trimming cost V 5 bases and J 6 bases, with 13 bases left between them. Germline-derived CDR1 and CDR2 are SEHNR and FQNEAQ (reference sequence). The chain joins TRBV7-9 to TRBJ2-2, with unresolved D. What was sequenced was naive CD8+ T cells from blood, with Jurkat cell RNA spiked in. Subset reported: FACS-sorted CD8+CD4-CCR7+CD45RA+ naive T cells. The source of this sequence is a human donor in good health. Some libraries in this study had Jurkat cell RNA spiked in. CDR3 in DNA: TGTGCCAGCAGCCAAATACCGGGCCCCGGGGAGCTGTTTTTT. This sequence encodes CASSQIPGPGELFF.